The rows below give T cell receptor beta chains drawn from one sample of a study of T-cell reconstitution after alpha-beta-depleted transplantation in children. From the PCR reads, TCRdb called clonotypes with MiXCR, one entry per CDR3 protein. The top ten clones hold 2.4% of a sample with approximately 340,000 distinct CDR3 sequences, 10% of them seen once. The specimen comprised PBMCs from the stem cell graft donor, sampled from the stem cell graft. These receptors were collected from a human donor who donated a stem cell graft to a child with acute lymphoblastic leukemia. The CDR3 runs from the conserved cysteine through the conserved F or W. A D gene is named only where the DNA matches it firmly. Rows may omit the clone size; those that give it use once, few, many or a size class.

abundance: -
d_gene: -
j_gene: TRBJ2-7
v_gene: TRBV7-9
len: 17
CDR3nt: TGTGCCAGCAGCTTAGGACCGGGACTCTCTCCAACCTACGAGCAGTACTTC
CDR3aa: CASSLGPGLSPTYEQYF

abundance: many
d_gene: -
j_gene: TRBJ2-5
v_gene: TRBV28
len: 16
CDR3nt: TGTGCCAGCAGTTTCCCTGCAGGGACCTCTCAAGAGACCCAGTACTTC
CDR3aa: CASSFPAGTSQETQYF

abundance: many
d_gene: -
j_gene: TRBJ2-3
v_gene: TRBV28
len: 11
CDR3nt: TGTGCCAGCAGTCCCCACGATACGCAGTATTTT
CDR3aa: CASSPHDTQYF

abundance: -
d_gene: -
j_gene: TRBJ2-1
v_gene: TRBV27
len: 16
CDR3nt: TGTGCCAGCAGTCGTCCCGGACCGAGCTCCTACAATGAGCAGTTCTTC
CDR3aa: CASSRPGPSSYNEQFF

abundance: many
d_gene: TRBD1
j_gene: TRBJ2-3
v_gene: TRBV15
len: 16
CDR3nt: TGTGCCACCAGCAGAGATCAAAGGGGGCCGGCAGATACGCAGTATTTT
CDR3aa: CATSRDQRGPADTQYF

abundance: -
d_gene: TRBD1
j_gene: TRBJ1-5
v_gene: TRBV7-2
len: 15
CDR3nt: TGTGCCAGCTCCGCAATGACAGGGAGCAATCAGCCCCAGCATTTT
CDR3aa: CASSAMTGSNQPQHF

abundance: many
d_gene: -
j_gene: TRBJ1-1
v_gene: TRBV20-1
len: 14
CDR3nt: TGCAGTGCAAGACCGGGACCCCAGAACACTGAAGCTTTCTTT
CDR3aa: CSARPGPQNTEAFF

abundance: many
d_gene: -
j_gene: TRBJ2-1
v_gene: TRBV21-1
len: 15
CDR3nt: TGTGCCAGCAGCAAGGGGAGTTGCAGGGACAATGAGCAGTTCTTC
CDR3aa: CASSKGSCRDNEQFF

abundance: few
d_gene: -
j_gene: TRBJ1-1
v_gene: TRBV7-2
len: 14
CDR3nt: TGTGCCAGCAGCCTACCCACGGCAAACACTGAAGCTTTCTTT
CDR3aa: CASSLPTANTEAFF

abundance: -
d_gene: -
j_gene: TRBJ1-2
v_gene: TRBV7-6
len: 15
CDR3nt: TGTGCCAGCAGCTTAGCGTTCGGGGGCACAGGTGGCTACACCTTC
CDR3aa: CASSLAFGGTGGYTF

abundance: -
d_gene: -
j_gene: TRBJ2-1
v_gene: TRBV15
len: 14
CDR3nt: TGTGCCACCAGCAGAGAGCGGGACATTAAGGAGCAGTTCTTC
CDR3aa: CATSRERDIKEQFF

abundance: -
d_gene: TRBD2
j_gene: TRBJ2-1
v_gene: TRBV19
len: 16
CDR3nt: TGTGCCAGTAGTATAGGACTAGCGGGTTTAAACAATGAGCAGTTCTTC
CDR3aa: CASSIGLAGLNNEQFF

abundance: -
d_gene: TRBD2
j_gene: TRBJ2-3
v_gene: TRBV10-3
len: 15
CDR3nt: TGTGCCATCAAGATGGGACTATATTACACAGATACGCAGTATTTT
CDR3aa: CAIKMGLYYTDTQYF

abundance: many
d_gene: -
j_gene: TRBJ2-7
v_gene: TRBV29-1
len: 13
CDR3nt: TGCAGCGTTGTAGGTCGGAGCACCTACGAGCAGTACTTC
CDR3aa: CSVVGRSTYEQYF

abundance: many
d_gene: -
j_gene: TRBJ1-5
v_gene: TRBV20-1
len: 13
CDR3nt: TGCAGTGCCGGACCCGGGGTTGGGGTGCCTCAGCATTTT
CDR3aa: CSAGPGVGVPQHF

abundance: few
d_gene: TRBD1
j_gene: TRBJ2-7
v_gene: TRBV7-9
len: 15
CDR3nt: TGTGCCAGCAGCTCATCCTTGGACAGGGGCTACGAGCAGTACTTC
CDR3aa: CASSSSLDRGYEQYF

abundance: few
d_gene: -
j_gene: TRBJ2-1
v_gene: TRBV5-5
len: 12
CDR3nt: TGTGCCAGCAGCAAGCAGGAAAATGAGCAGTTCTTC
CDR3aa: CASSKQENEQFF

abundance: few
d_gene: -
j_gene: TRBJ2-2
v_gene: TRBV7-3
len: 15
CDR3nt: TGTGCCAGCAGCTTATACGGGCTGGGGACCGGGGAGCTGTTTTTT
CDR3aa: CASSLYGLGTGELFF

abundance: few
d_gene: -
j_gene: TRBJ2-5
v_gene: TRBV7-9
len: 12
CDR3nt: TGTGCCAGCAGTATACTAGGGGAGACCCAGTACTTC
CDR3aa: CASSILGETQYF

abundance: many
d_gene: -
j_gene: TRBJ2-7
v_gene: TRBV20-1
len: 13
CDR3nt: TGCAGTGCTAGAGATGAAAACCTCTACGAGCAGTACTTC
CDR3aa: CSARDENLYEQYF

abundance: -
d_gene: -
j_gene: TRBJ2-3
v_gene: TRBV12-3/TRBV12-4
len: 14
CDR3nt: TGTGCCAGCAGTAGGTGGTCAGAGGCAGATACGCAGTATTTT
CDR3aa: CASSRWSEADTQYF

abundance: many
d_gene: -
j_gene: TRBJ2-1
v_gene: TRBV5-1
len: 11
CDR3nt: TGCGCCAGCAGCGGGGGACATGAGCAGTTCTTC
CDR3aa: CASSGGHEQFF

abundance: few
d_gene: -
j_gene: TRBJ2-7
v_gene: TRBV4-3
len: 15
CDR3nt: TGCGCCAGCAGCCAAGGGGGTTACGGGGCCTACGAGCAGTACTTC
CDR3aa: CASSQGGYGAYEQYF

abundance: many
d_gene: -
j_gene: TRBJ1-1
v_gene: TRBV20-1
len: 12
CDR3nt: TGCAGTGCGCTGCAGGCACCTCACGGGGCTTTCTTT
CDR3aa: CSALQAPHGAFF

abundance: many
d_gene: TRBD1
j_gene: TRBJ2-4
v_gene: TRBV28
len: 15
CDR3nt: TGTGCCAGCAGTTTACCCCTCGGACAGGGGAACATTCAGTACTTC
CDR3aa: CASSLPLGQGNIQYF

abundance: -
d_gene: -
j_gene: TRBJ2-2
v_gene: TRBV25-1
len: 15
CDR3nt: TGTGCCAGCAGTGAATACAACGGTGTGACCGGGGAGCTGTTTTTT
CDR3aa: CASSEYNGVTGELFF

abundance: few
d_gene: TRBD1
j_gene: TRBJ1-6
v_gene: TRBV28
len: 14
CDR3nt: TGTGCCAGCAGCCCGACAGGGGAAAGTTCACCCCTCCACTTT
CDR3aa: CASSPTGESSPLHF